The 24 T cell receptor beta chains listed next were all sequenced from one sample in a study of blood T cells in healthy people across ages. Using a J-beta primer mix together with a sample-barcoded 5' primer, a second PCR was run for 7 to 11 cycles. TCRdb re-analysed the 5' RACE reads in MiXCR, keeping a single row per CDR3 protein. The sample yields around 800,000 distinct CDR3 sequences, roughly 44% seen once. The sequenced sample was blood. Receptors originate from a man aged 55 to 70 in good health.

The rearrangement uses TRBV18 and TRBJ2-1; maybe TRBD2 (6 bases). Trimming took 6 bases from V and 10 from J, leaving 22 bases between them. This CDR3 region has 15 residues. Germline V gene lookup returns CDR1 KGHSH and CDR2 LQKENI. Written as DNA, the CDR3 is TGTGCCAGCTCCCTACTAGCCCCACCTAAGGGGGAGCAGTTCTTC. The encoded protein is CASSLLAPPKGEQFF.

The V call is TRBV3-1, the J call TRBJ2-7, with D perhaps matching TRBD1 (5 bases). In germline, CDR1 is LGHDT, CDR2 YNNKEL (reference sequence). The CDR3 is 14 amino acids. The V end was cut by 4 bases, the J end by 3 bases, with 13 bases between. The chain's CDR3 is CASSPVGADYEQYF. The DNA for the CDR3 is TGTGCCAGCAGCCCTGTTGGGGCAGACTACGAGCAGTACTTC.

This clonotype was picked up a small number of times. The V call is TRBV4-3, the J call TRBJ1-1, with D possibly TRBD1 on 6 matching bases. The CDR3 totals 15 residues. Per germline, CDR1 LGHNA and CDR2 YSLEER. V gave up 4 bases and J gave up 5 bases, with 17 bases separating them. The DNA of the CDR3 is TGCGCCAGCAGCCCAACAGGGACCCTCCGGACTGAAGCTTTCTTT. Its translation is CASSPTGTLRTEAFF.

This chain connects TRBV6-2 or TRBV6-3 to TRBJ2-3; D possibly corresponds to TRBD1 (7 bases). V lost 6 bases, J lost 2 bases, and 21 bases lay in between. The CDR3 loop spans 17 amino acids. CDR1 is MNHEY and CDR2 is SVGEGT in the germline V gene. CDR3 DNA sequence: TGTGCCAGCAGCTTTGGAGGGACAGCGAACTACACAGATACGCAGTATTTT. This codes for CASSFGGTANYTDTQYF.

This clonotype has a single count. The gene calls are TRBV6-6 and TRBJ2-5, with 8 bases fitting TRBD2. V trimming: 7 bases; J trimming: 3 bases; junction bases outside the gene matches: 7. Germline CDR1 and CDR2: MNHNY and SVGAGI (reference sequence). The CDR3 contains 14 residues. The CDR3 protein is CASTRGGTKETQYF. The CDR3 region has the DNA TGTGCCAGCACTCGGGGGGGGACCAAAGAGACCCAGTACTTC.

CDR3 loop: CASSYDLWGSPYF. The DNA for the CDR3 is TGTGCCAGCAGTTACGATCTTTGGGGGTCGCCGTACTTC. The chain is built from TRBV6-5 and TRBJ2-5; D is perhaps TRBD1 or TRBD2 (5 bases each). The CDR3 is 13 residues long. The ends were cut back, 2 bases at V and 13 bases at J, with 17 bases in the middle. Per the germline V gene, CDR1 is MNHEY and CDR2 is SVGAGI.

The rearrangement uses TRBV27 and TRBJ2-3; no firm D call. The V end was cut by 4 bases, the J end by 9 bases, with 14 bases between. Germline V gives CDR1 MNHEY, CDR2 SMNVEV (reference sequence). CDR3 length: 13 residues. CDR3 sequence: CASSSRPGETQYF. The CDR3 region has the DNA TGTGCCAGCAGTTCAAGACCCGGAGAGACGCAGTATTTT.

This clonotype has more than one count but fewer than ten. V is TRBV5-1 and J is TRBJ2-1; 10 bases are a match to TRBD2. Germline CDR1 SGHRS, CDR2 YFSETQ. The CDR3 has 17 residues. V gave up 0 bases and J gave up 8 bases; unmatched junction bases: 11. The CDR3 DNA reads as TGCGCCAGCAGCTTGGGAAAGCGGGGGGGCCCGACCCATGAGCAGTTCTTC. This codes for CASSLGKRGGPTHEQFF.

The rearrangement uses TRBV5-1 and TRBJ2-3; D may match TRBD1 or TRBD2 (6 bases each). This CDR3 is built from 15 residues. Germline CDR1 is SGHRS and CDR2 is YFSETQ. Deletions cut 4 bases from V and 0 bases from J, with 12 bases between. The CDR3 loop is CASSPQGTSTDTQYF. CDR3 DNA: TGCGCCAGCAGCCCCCAGGGGACTAGCACAGATACGCAGTATTTT. Combining the CDR3 with reference TRBV5-1 and TRBJ2-3 gives the whole variable domain KAGVTQTPRYLIKTRGQQVTLSCSPISGHRSVSWYQQTPGQGLQFLFEYFSETQRNKGNFPGRFSGRQFSNSRSEMNVSTLELGDSALYLCASSPQGTSTDTQYFGPGTRLTVL.

The chain uses TRBV7-2 and TRBJ1-4; 7 bases are shared with TRBD1. The junction had 6 bases not matched to a gene; V was cut back by 1 base and J by 4 bases. Germline values: CDR1 SGHTA, CDR2 FQGNSA. The CDR3 totals 16 residues. In nucleotides, the CDR3 is TGTGCCAGCAGCTTAGGGTACAGGGGAGGTAATGAAAAACTGTTTTTT. Its translation is CASSLGYRGGNEKLFF.

This chain links TRBV10-3 with TRBJ1-1; 8 bases line up with TRBD1. This CDR3 spans 14 amino acids. The ends lost 6 bases at V and 1 base at J; junction bases unmatched: 4. Germline V CDR1 and CDR2: ENHRY, SYGVKD. CDR3 coding DNA: TGTGCCATCAGGACAGGGGCGCCGAACACTGAAGCTTTCTTT. It is translated as CAIRTGAPNTEAFF.

J is TRBJ1-1 and V is TRBV20-1; TRBD1 matches at 7 bases. Germline CDR1 and CDR2: DFQATT and SNEGSKA (reference sequence). This CDR3 has 17 residues. The V gene end was trimmed by 4 bases and the J gene end by 1 base; junction bases not matched to a gene: 15. Written as DNA, the CDR3 is TGCAGTGCTATGTCGCCGACAGGGAAGGGGTGGAACACTGAAGCTTTCTTT. It yields the protein CSAMSPTGKGWNTEAFF.

Comments on this clonotype: One end of the junction fails to match germline, which may point to a read error. The chain combines TRBV20-1 with TRBJ1-6; D might be TRBD1 (6 bases). Germline loops: CDR1 DFQATT, CDR2 SNEGSKA (reference sequence). This CDR3 comprises 15 residues. The CDR3 sequence is CSATDLGGGNSSLHF. For the CDR3, the DNA is TGCAGTGCTACGGATTTGGGGGGCGGGAATTCATCCCTCCACTTT.

This clonotype was counted a few times. The chain is built from TRBV12-3 or TRBV12-4 and TRBJ1-5; D gene uncertain. The CDR3 is 12 residues long. Trimming took 5 bases from V and 3 from J, leaving 5 bases between them. The CDR3 DNA follows: TGTGCCAGCAGTCCATCCAATCAGCCCCAGCATTTT. This encodes CASSPSNQPQHF.

V gene TRBV7-9 combines with J gene TRBJ1-1; 10 positions match TRBD1. Germline loops: CDR1 SEHNR, CDR2 FQNEAQ (reference sequence). With 5 bases clipped from V and 5 bases from J, the junction kept 5 bases outside the gene matches. The CDR3 loop spans 14 amino acids. CDR3 DNA: TGTGCCAGCAGCCCGGGGACAGGGGTTACTGAAGCTTTCTTT. Translating gives CASSPGTGVTEAFF.

This clonotype has a handful of counts. This chain uses TRBV14 with TRBJ1-4; D unclear. CDR3 size: 18 residues. Germline CDR1 and CDR2: SGHDN and FVKESK. V lost 1 base, J lost 0 bases, and 15 bases lay in between. Here the CDR3 DNA reads TGTGCCAGCAGCCAAGCGCCCCCCCGTTTGGCAACTAATGAAAAACTGTTTTTT. This translates into CASSQAPPRLATNEKLFF.

The chain carries TRBV7-2 and TRBJ2-5; D is perhaps TRBD1 (6 bases). Per the germline V gene, CDR1 is SGHTA and CDR2 is FQGNSA. The CDR3 consists of 14 residues. V was cut by 5 bases and J by 7 bases, with 17 bases left in between. The CDR3 loop reads CASSPSGRGSTQYF. CDR3 nucleotide sequence: TGTGCCAGCAGCCCAAGCGGTAGGGGGTCGACCCAGTACTTC.

This clonotype was picked up many times. This chain joins TRBV29-1 and TRBJ2-5; TRBD2 aligns across 8 bases. The length of the CDR3 is 16 residues. Germline V gene data show CDR1 as SQVTM and CDR2 as ANQGSEA. V was pared by 6 bases and J by 5 bases, with 17 bases of the junction left unmatched. The CDR3 reads CSVRTTAGGPWETQYF. The CDR3 DNA follows: TGCAGCGTCCGAACCACCGCGGGGGGCCCCTGGGAGACCCAGTACTTC.

This clonotype was detected only a few times. The chain is built from TRBV2 and TRBJ2-3; either TRBD1 or TRBD2 may fit D (5 bases each). CDR3 length: 12 amino acids. V shed 11 bases and J shed 6 bases, with 15 bases lying between them. CDR1 is SNHLY, CDR2 FYNNEI, per germline. CDR3 protein: CAVSSGPDTQYF. CDR3 DNA: TGTGCCGTATCTTCGGGGCCGGATACGCAGTATTTT.

J is TRBJ1-1 and V is TRBV7-2; a possible D gene is TRBD1 (6 bases). V was pared by 5 bases and J by 1 base, with 14 bases between. The germline V gene encodes CDR1 SGHTA and CDR2 FQGNSA. The CDR3 has 15 amino acids. The CDR3 protein is CASSTGTGRNTEAFF. CDR3 bases: TGTGCCAGCAGCACTGGAACAGGGAGGAACACTGAAGCTTTCTTT.

The gene calls are TRBV20-1 and TRBJ1-1, with a weak D call TRBD1 (6 bases). Per germline, CDR1 DFQATT and CDR2 SNEGSKA (reference sequence). The CDR3 runs to 14 residues. The ends were cut back, 0 bases at V and 4 bases at J, with 12 bases in the middle. The CDR3 here is CSARDGGLITEAFF. CDR3 in DNA: TGCAGTGCTAGAGATGGGGGGCTCATCACTGAAGCTTTCTTT.

The table lists this clonotype with a few counts. Here the CDR3 DNA reads TGTGCCAGCAGCGGCCAGGGGGTTGACACTGAAGCTTTCTTT. Its translation: CASSGQGVDTEAFF. This chain links TRBV13 with TRBJ1-1; 7 positions match TRBD1. The germline V gene has CDR1 PRHDT and CDR2 FYEKMQ (reference sequence). V lost 5 bases, J lost 3 bases, and 6 bases stayed unmatched. The length of the CDR3 is 14 residues.

This chain uses TRBV14 with TRBJ2-3; no reliable D call. The CDR3 length is 14 residues. The germline V gene encodes CDR1 SGHDN and CDR2 FVKESK. Trimming shortened V by 4 bases and J by 1 base, and 9 bases separated the two germline ends. For the CDR3, the DNA is TGTGCCAGCAGCCTCCACCGGGGCACAGATACGCAGTATTTT. It codes for CASSLHRGTDTQYF.

This clonotype has just a few counts. V is TRBV7-9 and J is TRBJ2-5; D ambiguous. Trimming stripped 4 bases from V and 7 bases from J, with 7 bases between. This CDR3 is 11 amino acids long. Germline V gene lookup returns CDR1 SEHNR and CDR2 FQNEAQ (reference sequence). CDR3 in amino acids: CASSSAATQYF. CDR3 sequence (DNA): TGTGCCAGCAGCTCCGCGGCGACCCAGTACTTC.